The 6 T cell receptor beta chains in this list originate from one sample, sequenced in a study of OX40 agonist ivuxolimab in advanced cancers. The table came from immunoSEQ multiplex PCR; TCRdb's copy has only in-frame clones and leaves some out. Found here are some 30,000 clones, 60% to 75% of them singletons; the top ten hold about an eighth. Source: CD4+ or CD8+ T cells sorted from blood, taken in a trial of the OX40 agonist ivuxolimab. All receptors derive from an adult with an advanced solid tumor such as melanoma, head and neck, liver or kidney cancer.

The chain combines TRBV7-2 with TRBJ1-1, with D tentatively TRBD1 (6 bases). Germline values: CDR1 SGHTA, CDR2 FQGNSA. Deletions cut 2 bases from V and 0 bases from J, with 10 bases between. The CDR3 is made up of 15 amino acids. The CDR3 bases are TGTGCCAGCAGCTTAAGTAGGGGGATGAACACTGAAGCTTTCTTT. Translated, it gives CASSLSRGMNTEAFF.

V gene TRBV5-6 combines with J gene TRBJ2-3, with D perhaps matching TRBD2 (6 bases). CDR1 is SGHDT and CDR2 is YYEEEE in the germline V gene. The V end lost 1 base, the J end lost 0 bases, and 9 bases lay between the germline ends. The CDR3 totals 15 residues. CDR3 sequence: CASSLWGTSTDTQYF. The CDR3 DNA follows: TGTGCCAGCAGCTTGTGGGGGACTAGCACAGATACGCAGTATTTT.

The rearrangement uses TRBV7-9 and TRBJ1-2; D gene unclear. The V gene lost 4 bases and the J gene lost 2 bases, with 17 bases spanning the gap. CDR1 and CDR2 from the germline V gene are SEHNR and FQNEAQ (reference sequence). This CDR3 is 16 amino acids long. The CDR3 protein is CASSSVRGPQNYGYTF. In DNA form, the CDR3 reads TGTGCCAGCAGCTCGGTCCGGGGTCCTCAGAACTATGGCTACACCTTC.

The chain couples TRBV15 to TRBJ2-7, with a tentative D call TRBD1 (6 bases). V dropped 1 base and J dropped 6 bases, with 16 bases sitting between them. Germline CDR1 LNHNV, CDR2 YYDKDF (reference sequence). The CDR3 length is 15 residues. The CDR3 loop reads CATSRVWGPSVEQYV. Written as DNA, the CDR3 is TGTGCCACCAGCAGAGTTTGGGGGCCGTCTGTCGAGCAGTACGTC.

The chain carries TRBV6-4 and TRBJ1-6, with a weak D call TRBD1 (5 bases). The germline gives CDR1 MRHNA, CDR2 SNTAGT. Trimming took 2 bases from V and 8 from J, leaving 13 bases between them. The CDR3 is made up of 15 amino acids. Here the CDR3 DNA reads TGTGCCAGCAGTGACCAGCCAGGGAGCCATTCACCCCTCCACTTT. Protein product: CASSDQPGSHSPLHF.

This chain joins TRBV21-1 and TRBJ1-5. TRBV21-1 is classified as a pseudogene. The length of the CDR3 is 15 residues. Written as DNA, the CDR3 is TGTGCCAGCAGCAAAAAACTGTATAGCAATCAGCCCCAGCATTTT. Its translation: CASSKKLYSNQPQHF.